This T cell receptor (beta chain) was sequenced in a study of control samples from healthy donors and cancer patients. This CDR3 is 15 amino acids long. The V gene's germline CDR1 is MNHEY and CDR2 SVGEGT. Trimming removed 2 bases at V and 3 bases at J, with 8 bases between. Measured with immunoSEQ multiplex PCR; TCRdb has only the in-frame clones, and not every one. The table includes 120,000 or so clones, about 89% detected once. The sequence was obtained from a man aged 50-60 years in good health. V is TRBV6-2 or TRBV6-3 and J is TRBJ1-6, with a possible D match to TRBD1 (6 bases). Sequenced sample: blood. CDR3 sequence (DNA): TGTGCCAGCAGTTACGGGGGGCTCTATAATTCACCCCTCCACTTT. Translated, it gives CASSYGGLYNSPLHF.